The 21 T cell receptor beta chains in this list originate from one sample, sequenced in a study of blood T cells in healthy people across ages. With a J-beta primer mix and a sample-barcoded 5' primer, a second PCR ran 7 to 11 cycles. MiXCR, applied by TCRdb to the 5' RACE reads, yields one record per CDR3 protein. The sample includes about 1,400,000 distinct CDR3 sequences, 45% to 70% of them seen just once. Sequenced: blood. All receptors come from a young man in good health.

The rearrangement links TRBV28 to TRBJ2-3, with D possibly TRBD2 on 7 matching bases. In germline, CDR1 is MDHEN, CDR2 SYDVKM. V was shortened by 3 bases and J by 2 bases, with 18 bases between the two germline ends. The CDR3 has 17 amino acids. The CDR3 region is CASSFPGGGGYTDTQYF. The DNA for the CDR3 is TGTGCCAGCAGTTTTCCGGGAGGAGGGGGATACACAGATACGCAGTATTTT.

The rearrangement uses TRBV4-3 and TRBJ2-3; D possibly uses TRBD1 or TRBD2 (6 bases each). The germline gives CDR1 LGHNA, CDR2 YSLEER. The CDR3 covers 17 residues. Trimming took off 4 bases at V and 4 bases at J, with 21 bases between the two ends. CDR3 nucleotide sequence: TGCGCCAGCAGCCTATCGGCCATAGCGGAGGGGGCAGATACGCAGTATTTT. Translated: CASSLSAIAEGADTQYF.

This clonotype was detected once. A read error may produce the germline difference seen at one junction end. The chain joins TRBV3-1 to TRBJ1-5; D is unresolved. Germline V gene lookup returns CDR1 LGHDT and CDR2 YNNKEL (reference sequence). CDR3 length: 15 amino acids. The CDR3 sequence is CASSQDPGSNQPRHF. In DNA form, the CDR3 reads TGTGCCAGCAGCCAGGACCCGGGAAGCAATCAGCCCCGGCATTTT.

The chain is built from TRBV7-8 and TRBJ2-7, with 10 positions matching TRBD1. CDR3 length: 15 residues. Germline CDR1 SGHVS, CDR2 FQNEAQ. J lost 1 base, V lost 5 bases, and 5 bases had no gene match. The CDR3 is CASSRGGQGSYEQYF. The CDR3 DNA reads as TGTGCCAGCAGCCGGGGGGGACAGGGGTCCTACGAGCAGTACTTC.

The V gene is TRBV20-1, the J gene TRBJ2-7; TRBD2 agrees at 7 bases. The CDR3 length is 13 residues. The V and J ends lost 4 bases and 6 bases, in that order; junction bases with no gene match: 9. Germline assignment: CDR1 DFQATT and CDR2 SNEGSKA (reference sequence). CDR3 coding DNA: TGCAGTGCTACTAAGACGGGGGAGGGCGAGCAGTACTTC. It encodes CSATKTGEGEQYF.

This clonotype was observed a handful of times. The chain recombines TRBV4-3 with TRBJ2-5; 8 nucleotides align to TRBD1. The J call may not be correct, given that the DNA end is closer to TRBJ2-7. CDR3 size: 15 residues. The germline CDR1 and CDR2 sequences are LGHNA and YSLEER. CDR3 loop: CASSPDRGVYYEQYF. Here the CDR3 DNA reads TGCGCCAGCAGTCCTGACAGGGGCGTTTACTACGAGCAGTACTTC.

The chain joins TRBV5-1 to TRBJ1-1; D might be TRBD1 (6 bases). CDR1 is SGHRS, CDR2 YFSETQ, per germline. V dropped 1 base and J dropped 4 bases, with 11 bases sitting between them. The CDR3 runs to 14 residues. The CDR3 spells CASSLTGTGTEAFF. In nucleotides, the CDR3 is TGCGCCAGCAGCTTGACAGGGACGGGCACTGAAGCTTTCTTT.

This clonotype was observed a single time. The rearrangement joins TRBV12-3 or TRBV12-4 to TRBJ2-7; D gene unclear. The V and J ends lost 2 bases and 6 bases respectively, with 14 bases between them. The CDR3 consists of 14 residues. The chain's CDR3 is CASSLKGSTREQYF. DNA of the CDR3: TGTGCCAGCAGTTTAAAGGGAAGTACACGCGAGCAGTACTTC.

The genes are TRBV20-1 and TRBJ2-3; possible D gene TRBD2, 6 bases. Germline-derived CDR1 and CDR2 are DFQATT and SNEGSKA (reference sequence). V lost 1 base, J lost 2 bases, and 13 bases lay in between. The CDR3 totals 15 residues. The CDR3 spells CSARGASAYTDTQYF. CDR3 sequence (DNA): TGCAGTGCTAGAGGAGCTAGCGCCTACACAGATACGCAGTATTTT.

This clonotype was picked up many times. The CDR3 DNA sequence: TGTGCCACGGGGGGCTCTGCGAACACCGGGGAGCTGTTTTTT. Encoded protein: CATGGSANTGELFF. The rearrangement uses TRBV12-3 or TRBV12-4 and TRBJ2-2, with D possibly matching TRBD2 (7 bases). V gave up 10 bases and J gave up 0 bases, with 12 bases separating them. This CDR3 contains 14 residues.

This sequence joins TRBV25-1 and TRBJ1-2; D gene unclear. This CDR3 comprises 15 residues. V shed 3 bases and J shed 8 bases, with 19 bases lying between them. Germline V gene sequence: CDR1 MGHDK, CDR2 SYGVNS. The CDR3 sequence: CASSDSGRPPQGYTF. The CDR3 DNA reads TGTGCCAGCAGTGATTCCGGCAGACCCCCGCAGGGCTACACCTTC.

The V gene is TRBV5-6, the J gene TRBJ2-3; TRBD2 matches at 8 bases. CDR3 size: 16 residues. After removal of 3 bases from V and 4 bases from J, the junction contained 10 bases not matched to a gene. The germline gives CDR1 SGHDT, CDR2 YYEEEE. This chain's CDR3 is CASSWWTSSRADTQYF. DNA for the CDR3: TGTGCCAGCAGCTGGTGGACTAGCAGTAGGGCAGATACGCAGTATTTT.

The chain carries TRBV6-1 and TRBJ2-6; maybe TRBD1 (6 bases). Germline lookup yields CDR1 MNHNS and CDR2 SASEGT. The CDR3 runs 15 residues. Trimming took off 6 bases at V and 3 bases at J, with 12 bases between the two ends. DNA of the CDR3: TGTGCCAGCAGAATACAGGGATTTGGGGCCAACGTCCTGACTTTC. It translates to CASRIQGFGANVLTF.

V gene TRBV4-3 combines with J gene TRBJ2-1; TRBD1 agrees at 7 bases. The length of the CDR3 is 15 residues. V shed 2 bases, J shed 1 base, and the junction held 2 bases outside the gene matches. Germline values: CDR1 LGHNA, CDR2 YSLEER. CDR3 protein: CASSQRTGSYNEQFF. The CDR3 DNA is TGCGCCAGCAGCCAACGGACAGGTTCCTACAATGAGCAGTTCTTC.

This sequence joins TRBV20-1 and TRBJ2-5, with D unresolved. CDR3 length: 10 residues. The V end was cut by 3 bases, the J end by 6 bases, with 5 bases between. Germline assignment: CDR1 DFQATT and CDR2 SNEGSKA (reference sequence). The CDR3 spells CSASGKTQYF. Written as DNA, the CDR3 is TGCAGTGCTAGTGGAAAGACCCAGTACTTC.

This rearrangement joins TRBV24-1 to TRBJ2-5; 13 nucleotides match TRBD2. V lost 4 bases, J lost 5 bases, and 6 bases stayed unmatched. CDR3 length: 16 residues. Germline CDR1 and CDR2: KGHDR and SFDVKD. The CDR3 sequence is CATSDTGLAGAETQYF. CDR3 in DNA: TGTGCCACCAGTGACACCGGACTAGCGGGGGCGGAGACCCAGTACTTC.

The genes are TRBV24-1 and TRBJ2-2; D may be TRBD1 (6 bases). This CDR3 comprises 15 residues. Germline V lookup: CDR1 KGHDR, CDR2 SFDVKD. Trimming shortened V by 3 bases and J by 1 base, and 8 bases separated the two germline ends. DNA of the CDR3: TGTGCCACCAGTGATGCGACAGGGAACACCGGGGAGCTGTTTTTT. This encodes CATSDATGNTGELFF.

This chain uses TRBV6-5 with TRBJ2-7; the D is unclear. The CDR3 covers 13 residues. CDR1 MNHEY and CDR2 SVGAGI come from the germline V gene. V shed 5 bases and J shed 7 bases, with 15 bases lying between them. CDR3 bases: TGTGCCAGCAGTGACCATCTAGGACCTGAGCAGTACTTC. This sequence encodes CASSDHLGPEQYF.

The rearrangement uses TRBV4-2 and TRBJ2-5; 9 positions agree with TRBD2. J gave up 0 bases and V 3 bases, and 5 bases lay outside the gene matches. The CDR3 sequence is 16 residues long. Germline V lookup: CDR1 LGHNA, CDR2 YNFKEQ. CDR3 in DNA: TGTGCCAGCAGCCACCTAGCGGGGACCAACCAAGAGACCCAGTACTTC. Residues: CASSHLAGTNQETQYF.

The chain couples TRBV4-3 to TRBJ1-6; 8 positions match TRBD1. CDR3 size: 16 residues. Germline-derived CDR1 and CDR2 are LGHNA and YSLEER. V trimming: 1 base; J trimming: 9 bases; junction bases outside the gene matches: 8. The CDR3 here is CASSQGTGRGSSPLHF. CDR3 DNA: TGCGCCAGCAGCCAAGGGACAGGGCGAGGAAGTTCACCCCTCCACTTT.

The chain has TRBV6-5 and TRBJ2-1, with 9 bases identical to TRBD2. This CDR3 is built from 18 residues. Trimming removed 4 bases from V and 2 bases from J; junction bases left unmatched: 12. Germline V gene data show CDR1 as MNHEY and CDR2 as SVGAGI. The CDR3 reads CASSFAPLAGRTYNEQFF. As DNA, the CDR3 is TGTGCCAGCAGTTTCGCCCCGCTAGCGGGACGGACCTACAATGAGCAGTTCTTC.